A single sample gave rise to the 19 T cell receptor beta chains below, sequenced in a study of T-cell memory formation after mild COVID-19. TCRdb independently ran MiXCR on the 5' RACE reads; one entry per CDR3 protein. The data hold over 95,000 distinct CDR3 sequences, with about 20% observed a single time. The sample was PBMCs or a T cell subset sorted from them (not recorded which). The origin of the receptors is a man aged 18 to 35 who had mild COVID-19 (a few samples of this study predate the infection). Cell type and time point are not known.

CDR3 protein: CATSRDRSWGETQYF. The CDR3 nucleotides are TGTGCCACCAGCAGAGATAGGTCCTGGGGAGAGACCCAGTACTTC. The V gene is TRBV15, the J gene TRBJ2-5, with D uncertain. The germline gives CDR1 LNHNV, CDR2 YYDKDF (reference sequence). The CDR3 loop spans 15 amino acids. V dropped 0 bases and J dropped 4 bases, with 12 bases sitting between them.

The chain joins TRBV4-1 to TRBJ2-1; D gene unclear. This CDR3 comprises 13 residues. In germline, CDR1 is MGHRA, CDR2 YSYEKL. V was trimmed by 0 bases and J by 5 bases, leaving 5 bases between them. CDR3 in amino acids: CASSQDWDNEQFF. CDR3 DNA: TGCGCCAGCAGCCAAGATTGGGACAATGAGCAGTTCTTC.

This chain connects TRBV19 to TRBJ1-1, with D tentatively TRBD1 (5 bases). The germline V and J ends were trimmed by 4 bases and 4 bases, with 10 bases remaining between them. This CDR3 is built from 13 residues. Looked up from germline, CDR1 is LNHDA and CDR2 is SQIVND (reference sequence). CDR3 in amino acids: CASSTTAPTEAFF. Here the CDR3 DNA reads TGTGCCAGTAGTACGACAGCCCCCACTGAAGCTTTCTTT.

The chain is built from TRBV5-1 and TRBJ2-3, with 11 bases aligning to TRBD2. V trimming: 4 bases; J trimming: 0 bases; junction bases outside the gene matches: 13. Per germline, CDR1 SGHRS and CDR2 YFSETQ. The CDR3 sequence is 19 residues long. This CDR3 reads CASSPRLAGTLMSTDTQYF. The CDR3 DNA follows: TGCGCCAGCAGCCCCCGACTAGCGGGGACCTTAATGAGCACAGATACGCAGTATTTT.

The chain employs TRBV7-2 and TRBJ2-1; TRBD1 matches 10 bases. The CDR3 has 14 residues. With V trimmed by 7 bases and J by 14 bases, 14 bases remained unmatched. Germline V gives CDR1 SGHTA, CDR2 FQGNSA. CDR3 DNA: TGTGCCAGCAACTCTGGCGACAGGGGGCTGAGTAAGTTCTTC. This encodes CASNSGDRGLSKFF.

This clonotype was counted only a few times. The V and J genes are TRBV5-1 and TRBJ2-7, with D possibly called TRBD1 or TRBD2 (5 bases each). This CDR3 is 16 amino acids long. V was cut by 3 bases and J by 0 bases, with 16 bases left in between. Germline V CDR1 and CDR2: SGHRS, YFSETQ. CDR3 nucleotide sequence: TGCGCCAGCAGCTCGCTGGGACCCGAGAGCTCCTACGAGCAGTACGTC. The encoded protein is CASSSLGPESSYEQYV.

This clonotype was seen more than once but under ten times. The V gene is TRBV2, the J gene TRBJ2-1, with 7 bases that match TRBD2. CDR1 and CDR2 from the germline V gene are SNHLY and FYNNEI. With V trimmed by 5 bases and J by 6 bases, 4 bases remained unmatched. The length of the CDR3 is 13 residues. The CDR3 nucleotides read TGTGCCAGCAGTACAGGCGGGGGCAATGAGCAGTTCTTC. This codes for CASSTGGGNEQFF.

This clonotype showed up just a few times. The V gene is TRBV5-1, the J gene TRBJ1-1; D is possibly TRBD1 (5 bases). V was pared by 3 bases and J by 5 bases, with 17 bases between. This CDR3 has 15 amino acids. The germline V gene has CDR1 SGHRS and CDR2 YFSETQ. The CDR3 DNA follows: TGCGCCAGCAGCTGGAGTGGGGGAGTTGTAACTGAAGCTTTCTTT. Translation gives CASSWSGGVVTEAFF.

The chain combines TRBV7-8 with TRBJ1-6; no clear D. The CDR3 is made up of 14 amino acids. The germline V gene encodes CDR1 SGHVS and CDR2 FQNEAQ. Trimming removed 3 bases at V and 4 bases at J, with 7 bases between. The CDR3 DNA follows: TGTGCCAGCAGCTTGTGGCAATATAATTCACCCCTCCACTTT. Translated, it gives CASSLWQYNSPLHF. The whole variable domain, remainder taken from reference TRBV7-8 and TRBJ1-6, is GAGVSQSPRYKVAKRGQDVALRCDPISGHVSLFWYQQALGQGPEFLTYFQNEAQLDKSGLPSDRFFAERPEGSVSTLKIQRTQQEDSAVYLCASSLWQYNSPLHFGNGTRLTVT.

This clonotype occurred a few times. This chain uses TRBV7-9 with TRBJ2-7; perhaps D is TRBD1 or TRBD2 (5 bases each). The CDR3 has 15 residues. Trimming shortened V by 8 bases and J by 4 bases, and 21 bases separated the two germline ends. Germline CDR1 is SEHNR and CDR2 is FQNEAQ (reference sequence). Here the CDR3 reads CASAPIGTVLYEQYF. Here the CDR3 DNA reads TGTGCCAGCGCCCCGATCGGGACCGTTCTTTACGAGCAGTACTTC.

The chain recombines TRBV6-5 with TRBJ1-1, with D unclear. V lost 2 bases and J 1 base, leaving 8 bases between the germline ends. CDR1 and CDR2 (germline): MNHEY, SVGAGI. The CDR3 spans 14 residues. The CDR3 DNA reads TGTGCCAGCAGTTACGGGCCAGAGAACACTGAAGCTTTCTTT. Translation gives CASSYGPENTEAFF.

In DNA form, the CDR3 reads TGTGCCAGCAGCTCCCTTTCCGGCGATGAGCAGTTCTTC. It yields the protein CASSSLSGDEQFF. V gene TRBV7-8 combines with J gene TRBJ2-1; D unresolved. The CDR3 has 13 amino acids. CDR1 SGHVS and CDR2 FQNEAQ come from the germline V gene. The V and J ends lost 4 bases and 8 bases respectively, with 12 bases between them.

This chain links TRBV4-1 with TRBJ2-3; D possibly corresponds to TRBD1 (6 bases). With 1 base removed from V and 0 bases from J, the gap between germline ends came to 8 bases. The CDR3 sequence is 15 residues long. Germline lookup yields CDR1 MGHRA and CDR2 YSYEKL. Here the CDR3 DNA reads TGCGCCAGCAGCCAAGGGACAGCTAGCACAGATACGCAGTATTTT. It specifies CASSQGTASTDTQYF.

Here the CDR3 reads CASSQEPSSYEQYF. DNA of the CDR3: TGCGCCAGCAGCCAAGAACCAAGCTCCTACGAGCAGTACTTC. The chain has TRBV4-3 and TRBJ2-7, with unresolved D. Germline CDR1 LGHNA, CDR2 YSLEER. The CDR3 is made up of 14 amino acids. Trimming took off 0 bases at V and 0 bases at J, with 6 bases between the two ends.

This clonotype was seen more than once but under ten times. This chain uses TRBV6-1 with TRBJ1-2; no clear D gene. V lost 4 bases and J 2 bases, leaving 11 bases between the germline ends. Germline V CDR1 and CDR2: MNHNS, SASEGT. There are 14 residues in the CDR3. CDR3 in amino acids: CASSGWATNYGYTF. The CDR3 DNA sequence: TGTGCCAGCAGTGGTTGGGCCACGAACTATGGCTACACCTTC.

The V call is TRBV12-5, the J call TRBJ1-5; 8 bases are shared with TRBD1. The CDR3 is 15 amino acids. From germline, CDR1 is LGHNT and CDR2 FRNRAP. V was pared by 1 base and J by 7 bases, with 6 bases of the junction left unmatched. CDR3 nucleotides: TGTGCTAGTGGTTTGGGACAGGGGCTCGGCCAGCCCCAGCATTTT. The encoded protein is CASGLGQGLGQPQHF.

This clonotype was seen a few times. The chain is built from TRBV6-5 and TRBJ1-5, with unresolved D. V was clipped by 2 bases and J by 7 bases, with 9 bases between them. Germline loops: CDR1 MNHEY, CDR2 SVGAGI. This CDR3 contains 13 residues. CDR3 sequence: CASSYGSQQPQHF. The CDR3 DNA sequence: TGTGCCAGCAGTTACGGGTCTCAGCAGCCCCAGCATTTT.

The chain recombines TRBV7-2 with TRBJ2-7; perhaps TRBD2 as D (6 bases). V lost 6 bases, J lost 4 bases, and 19 bases lay in between. From germline, CDR1 is SGHTA and CDR2 FQGNSA. The CDR3 loop spans 15 amino acids. This chain's CDR3 is CASSTGTRGIYEQYF. CDR3 bases: TGTGCCAGCAGTACCGGGACTCGGGGTATTTACGAGCAGTACTTC.

V usage is TRBV6-5 and J usage is TRBJ2-7; D may correspond to TRBD1 or TRBD2 (5 bases each). Between the trimmed V and J ends, which lost 5 bases and 0 bases, there was a span of 20 bases. The CDR3 length is 17 residues. From germline, CDR1 is MNHEY and CDR2 SVGAGI. CDR3 nucleotide sequence: TGTGCCAGCAGTGCCGGGACGAACCATTTGAGCTCCTACGAGCAGTACTTC. It encodes CASSAGTNHLSSYEQYF.